Included here is one T cell receptor (beta chain) sequence, with context. V was trimmed by 4 bases and J by 5 bases, leaving 14 bases between them. This CDR3 is built from 14 residues. The germline CDR1 and CDR2 sequences are LGHNA and YSLEER. This sample was included in a study of blood T cell repertoires in COVID-19. This table comes from immunoSEQ multiplex PCR, and its TCRdb copy is limited to in-frame clones, with some not included. The repertoire has approximately 320,000 clones, approximately 90% of them found once; the top ten carry 8% to 9%. This chain connects TRBV4-3 to TRBJ1-1, with TRBD1 as a possible D gene (6 bases). The TCR comes from a woman younger than 30 who had recovered from COVID-19. Sequenced sample: PBMCs or T cells enriched from blood (not recorded which). CDR3 bases: TGCGCCAGCAGCCTGGAGAGGGGGTGGACTGAAGCTTTCTTT. Its protein product is CASSLERGWTEAFF.